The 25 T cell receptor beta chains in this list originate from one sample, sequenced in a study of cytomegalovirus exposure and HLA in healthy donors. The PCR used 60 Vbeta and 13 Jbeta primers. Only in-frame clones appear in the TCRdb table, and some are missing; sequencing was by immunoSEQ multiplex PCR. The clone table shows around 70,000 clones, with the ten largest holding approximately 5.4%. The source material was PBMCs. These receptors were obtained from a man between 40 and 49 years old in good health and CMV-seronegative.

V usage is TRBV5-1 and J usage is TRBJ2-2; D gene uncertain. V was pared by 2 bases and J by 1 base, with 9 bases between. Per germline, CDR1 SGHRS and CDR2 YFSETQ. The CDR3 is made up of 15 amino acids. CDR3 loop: CASSFGLRNTGELFF. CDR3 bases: TGCGCCAGCAGCTTCGGGTTGCGGAACACCGGGGAGCTGTTTTTT. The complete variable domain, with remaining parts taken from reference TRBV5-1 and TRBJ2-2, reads KAGVTQTPRYLIKTRGQQVTLSCSPISGHRSVSWYQQTPGQGLQFLFEYFSETQRNKGNFPGRFSGRQFSNSRSEMNVSTLELGDSALYLCASSFGLRNTGELFFGEGSRLTVL.

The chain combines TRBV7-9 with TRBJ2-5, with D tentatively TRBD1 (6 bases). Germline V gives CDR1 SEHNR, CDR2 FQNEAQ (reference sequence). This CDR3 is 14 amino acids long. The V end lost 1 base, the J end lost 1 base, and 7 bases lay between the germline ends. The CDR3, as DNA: TGTGCCAGCAGCTTAGTCAGGGGCCAAGAGACCCAGTACTTC. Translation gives CASSLVRGQETQYF.

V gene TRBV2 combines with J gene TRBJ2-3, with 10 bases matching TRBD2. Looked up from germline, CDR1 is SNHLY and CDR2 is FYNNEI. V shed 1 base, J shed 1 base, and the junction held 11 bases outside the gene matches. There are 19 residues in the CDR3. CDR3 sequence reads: CASSEEGRASGGGTDTQYF. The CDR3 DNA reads TGTGCCAGCAGTGAAGAAGGTCGGGCTAGCGGGGGTGGCACAGATACGCAGTATTTT. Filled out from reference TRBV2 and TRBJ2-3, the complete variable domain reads EPEVTQTPSHQVTQMGQEVILRCVPISNHLYFYWYRQILGQKVEFLVSFYNNEISEKSEIFDDQFSVERPDGSNFTLKIRSTKLEDSAMYFCASSEEGRASGGGTDTQYFGPGTRLTVL.

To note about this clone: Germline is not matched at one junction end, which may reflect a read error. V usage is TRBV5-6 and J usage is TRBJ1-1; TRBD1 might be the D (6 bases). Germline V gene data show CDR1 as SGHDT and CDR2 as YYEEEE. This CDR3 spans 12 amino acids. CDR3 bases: TGTGCCAGCAGCTGGGGGACAACTGGAGCTTTCTTT. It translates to CASSWGTTGAFF.

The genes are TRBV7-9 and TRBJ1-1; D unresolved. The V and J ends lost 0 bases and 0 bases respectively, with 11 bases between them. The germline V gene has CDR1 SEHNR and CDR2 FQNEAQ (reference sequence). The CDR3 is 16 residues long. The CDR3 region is CASSLARNLMNTEAFF. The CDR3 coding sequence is TGTGCCAGCAGCTTAGCGCGGAACCTCATGAACACTGAAGCTTTCTTT. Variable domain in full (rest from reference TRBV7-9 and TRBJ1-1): DTGVSQNPRHKITKRGQNVTFRCDPISEHNRLYWYRQTLGQGPEFLTYFQNEAQLEKSRLLSDRFSAERPKGSFSTLEIQRTEQGDSAMYLCASSLARNLMNTEAFFGQGTRLTVV.

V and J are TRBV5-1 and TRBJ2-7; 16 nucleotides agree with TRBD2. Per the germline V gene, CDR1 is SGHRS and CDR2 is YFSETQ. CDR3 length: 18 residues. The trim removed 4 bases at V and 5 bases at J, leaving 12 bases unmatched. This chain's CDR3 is CASSPGGLAGGASDEQYF. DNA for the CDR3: TGCGCCAGCAGCCCGGGGGGACTAGCGGGAGGGGCTAGCGACGAGCAGTACTTC.

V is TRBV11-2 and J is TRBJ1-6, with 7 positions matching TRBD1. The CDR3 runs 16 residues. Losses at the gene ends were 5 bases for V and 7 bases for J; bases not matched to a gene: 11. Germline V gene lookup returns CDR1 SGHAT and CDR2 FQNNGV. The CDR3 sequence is CASSPRRQGVNSPLHF. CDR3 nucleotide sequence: TGTGCCAGCAGCCCAAGACGGCAGGGGGTGAATTCACCCCTCCACTTT.

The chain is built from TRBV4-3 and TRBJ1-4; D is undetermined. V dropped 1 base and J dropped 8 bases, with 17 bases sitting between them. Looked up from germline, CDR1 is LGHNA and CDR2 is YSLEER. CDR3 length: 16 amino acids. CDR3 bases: TGCGCCAGCAGCCAAGCCCGCGATGGTGGTTGGGAAAAACTGTTTTTT. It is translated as CASSQARDGGWEKLFF.

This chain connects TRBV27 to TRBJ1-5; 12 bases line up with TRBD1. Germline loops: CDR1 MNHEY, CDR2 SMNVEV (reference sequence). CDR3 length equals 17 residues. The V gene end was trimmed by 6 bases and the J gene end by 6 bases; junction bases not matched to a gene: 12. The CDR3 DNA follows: TGTGCCAGCAGCTCCCGGGACAGGGGGCTAGCGAGTCAGCCCCAGCATTTT. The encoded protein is CASSSRDRGLASQPQHF.

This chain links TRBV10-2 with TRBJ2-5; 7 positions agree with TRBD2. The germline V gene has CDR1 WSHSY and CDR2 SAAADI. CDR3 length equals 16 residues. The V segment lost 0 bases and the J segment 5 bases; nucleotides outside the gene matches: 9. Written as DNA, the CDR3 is TGCGCCAGCAGTGAGTCGGGGGAGGGGATCGCGGAGACCCAGTACTTC. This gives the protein CASSESGEGIAETQYF.

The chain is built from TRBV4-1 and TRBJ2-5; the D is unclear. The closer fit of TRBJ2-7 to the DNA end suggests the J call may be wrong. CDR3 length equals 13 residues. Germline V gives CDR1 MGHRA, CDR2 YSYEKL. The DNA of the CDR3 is TGCGCCAGCAGCCAAGGTCCTACCTACGAGCAGTACTTC. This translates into CASSQGPTYEQYF.

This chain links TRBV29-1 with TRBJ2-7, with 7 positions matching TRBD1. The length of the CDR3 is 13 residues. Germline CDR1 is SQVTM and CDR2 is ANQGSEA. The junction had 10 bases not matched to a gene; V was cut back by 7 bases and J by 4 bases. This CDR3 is CSATGTASYEQYF. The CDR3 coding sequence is TGCAGCGCCACCGGGACAGCCTCTTACGAGCAGTACTTC.

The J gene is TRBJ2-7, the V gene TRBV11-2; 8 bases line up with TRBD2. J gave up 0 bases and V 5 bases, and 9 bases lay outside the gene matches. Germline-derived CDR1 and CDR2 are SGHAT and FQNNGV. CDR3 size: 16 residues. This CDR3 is CASSPLRSGSSYEQYF. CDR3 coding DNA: TGTGCCAGCAGCCCGCTCCGAAGCGGGAGCTCCTACGAGCAGTACTTC.

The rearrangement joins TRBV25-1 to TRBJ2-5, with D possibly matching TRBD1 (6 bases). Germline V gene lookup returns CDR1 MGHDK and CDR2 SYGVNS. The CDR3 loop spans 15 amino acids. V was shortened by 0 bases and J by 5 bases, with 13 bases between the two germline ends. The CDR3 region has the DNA TGTGCCAGCAGTGAATATAGAGGGGGACGTGAGACCCAGTACTTC. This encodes CASSEYRGGRETQYF.

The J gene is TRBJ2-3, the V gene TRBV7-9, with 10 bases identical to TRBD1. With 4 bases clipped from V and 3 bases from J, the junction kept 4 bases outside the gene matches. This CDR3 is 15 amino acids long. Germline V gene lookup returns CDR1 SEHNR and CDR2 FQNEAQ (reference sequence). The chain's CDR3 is CASSSGQGLTDTQYF. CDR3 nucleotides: TGTGCCAGCAGCTCGGGACAGGGGTTGACAGATACGCAGTATTTT.

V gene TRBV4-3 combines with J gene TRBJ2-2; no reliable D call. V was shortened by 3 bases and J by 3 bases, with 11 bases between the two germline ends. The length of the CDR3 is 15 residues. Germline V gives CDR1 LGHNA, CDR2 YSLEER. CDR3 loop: CASSQGYEDTGELFF. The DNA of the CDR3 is TGCGCCAGCAGCCAGGGCTACGAAGACACCGGGGAGCTGTTTTTT.

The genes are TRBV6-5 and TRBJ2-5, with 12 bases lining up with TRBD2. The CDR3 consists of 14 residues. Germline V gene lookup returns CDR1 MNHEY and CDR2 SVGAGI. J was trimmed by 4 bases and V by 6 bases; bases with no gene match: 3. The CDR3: CASSETSGGETQYF. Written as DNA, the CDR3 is TGTGCCAGCAGCGAGACTAGCGGGGGAGAGACCCAGTACTTC.

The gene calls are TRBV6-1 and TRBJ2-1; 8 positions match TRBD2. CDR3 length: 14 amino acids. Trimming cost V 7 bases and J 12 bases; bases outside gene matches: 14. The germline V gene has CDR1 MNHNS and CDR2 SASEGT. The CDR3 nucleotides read TGTGCCAGCACTCCTCTAGCGGGTCACGACGGGCAGTTCTTC. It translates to CASTPLAGHDGQFF.

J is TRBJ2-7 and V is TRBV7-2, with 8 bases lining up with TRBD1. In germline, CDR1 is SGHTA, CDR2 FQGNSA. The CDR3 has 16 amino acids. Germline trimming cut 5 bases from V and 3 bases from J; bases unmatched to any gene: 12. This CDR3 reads CASSRDRGERRYEQYF. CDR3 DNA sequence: TGTGCCAGCAGCCGCGACAGGGGTGAAAGGCGCTACGAGCAGTACTTC.

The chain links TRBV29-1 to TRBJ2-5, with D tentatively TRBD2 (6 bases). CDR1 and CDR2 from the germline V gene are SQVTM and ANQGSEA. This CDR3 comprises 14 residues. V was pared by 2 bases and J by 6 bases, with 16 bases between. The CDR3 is CSVELARGIQTQYF. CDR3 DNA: TGCAGCGTTGAATTGGCTCGCGGGATACAGACCCAGTACTTC.

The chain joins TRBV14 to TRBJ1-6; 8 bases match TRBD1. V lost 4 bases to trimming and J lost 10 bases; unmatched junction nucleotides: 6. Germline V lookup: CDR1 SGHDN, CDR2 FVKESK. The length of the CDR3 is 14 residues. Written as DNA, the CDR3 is TGTGCCAGCAGCCGAGGGACAGGTCCCTCACCCCTCCACTTT. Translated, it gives CASSRGTGPSPLHF.

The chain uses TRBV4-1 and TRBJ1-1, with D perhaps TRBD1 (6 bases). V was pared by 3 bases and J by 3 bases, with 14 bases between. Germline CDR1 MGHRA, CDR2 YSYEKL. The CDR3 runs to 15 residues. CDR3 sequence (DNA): TGCGCCAGCAGCCACGTACAGGGAGGGGACACTGAAGCTTTCTTT. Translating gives CASSHVQGGDTEAFF.

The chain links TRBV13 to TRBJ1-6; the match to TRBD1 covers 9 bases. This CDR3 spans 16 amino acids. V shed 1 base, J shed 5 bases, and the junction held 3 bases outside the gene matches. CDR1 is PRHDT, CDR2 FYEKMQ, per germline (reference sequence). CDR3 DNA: TGTGCCAGCAGCTTAGCGGACAGGGGCCATAATTCACCCCTCCACTTT. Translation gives CASSLADRGHNSPLHF.

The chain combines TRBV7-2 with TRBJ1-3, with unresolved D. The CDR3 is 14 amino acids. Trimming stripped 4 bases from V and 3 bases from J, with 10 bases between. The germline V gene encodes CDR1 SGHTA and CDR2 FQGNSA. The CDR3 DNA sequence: TGTGCCAGCAGCTCGAGGGTTTATGGAAACACCATATATTTT. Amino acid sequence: CASSSRVYGNTIYF.

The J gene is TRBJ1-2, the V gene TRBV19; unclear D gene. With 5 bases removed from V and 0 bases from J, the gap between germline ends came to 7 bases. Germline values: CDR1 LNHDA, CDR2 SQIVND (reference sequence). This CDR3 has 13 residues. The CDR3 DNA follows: TGTGCCAGTAGTTATTCAGCTAACTATGGCTACACCTTC. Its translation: CASSYSANYGYTF.